One sample yielded the 2 T cell receptor beta chains listed below, sequenced in a study of blood T cells in healthy people across ages (dated by TCRdb to the mid-2010s). Libraries were constructed by 5' RACE. TCRdb names Illumina HiSeq 2500 as the instrument used. A second PCR of 7 to 11 cycles was performed with a sample-barcoded 5' primer and a J-beta primer mix. The public reads were reanalyzed by TCRdb: fastp trimming at Q25, MiXCR alignment, in-frame beta chains only. Rows are unified per CDR3 protein, each entry keeping the most common DNA and genes. The table for this sample lists hundreds of thousands of distinct CDR3 sequences; about 52% of them were counted only once. Together, the top ten hold about a third of the sample. Sequencing was done on a sample of blood. The receptors come from a woman aged 55-70 years in good health.

The table lists this clonotype with a few counts. The genes are TRBV10-3 and TRBJ2-7; tentative D call: TRBD1 (6 bases). Gene TRBJ2-5 matches the end of the DNA better, so the J call may be wrong. Per the germline V gene, CDR1 is ENHRY and CDR2 is SYGVKD. The CDR3 loop spans 16 amino acids. CDR3: CAISESPRTAGETQYF. The CDR3 coding sequence is TGTGCCATCAGTGAGTCGCCCCGGACAGCTGGGGAGACCCAGTACTTC.

This clonotype was picked up many times. The chain has TRBV5-1 and TRBJ2-3, with 12 bases matching TRBD2. Unmatched junction bases numbered 2, after V lost 3 bases and J lost 3 bases. This CDR3 has 15 residues. Germline-derived CDR1 and CDR2 are SGHRS and YFSETQ. The CDR3 sequence is CASSSTSGRTDTQYF. In DNA, the CDR3 is TGCGCCAGCAGCTCGACTAGCGGGAGAACAGATACGCAGTATTTT.